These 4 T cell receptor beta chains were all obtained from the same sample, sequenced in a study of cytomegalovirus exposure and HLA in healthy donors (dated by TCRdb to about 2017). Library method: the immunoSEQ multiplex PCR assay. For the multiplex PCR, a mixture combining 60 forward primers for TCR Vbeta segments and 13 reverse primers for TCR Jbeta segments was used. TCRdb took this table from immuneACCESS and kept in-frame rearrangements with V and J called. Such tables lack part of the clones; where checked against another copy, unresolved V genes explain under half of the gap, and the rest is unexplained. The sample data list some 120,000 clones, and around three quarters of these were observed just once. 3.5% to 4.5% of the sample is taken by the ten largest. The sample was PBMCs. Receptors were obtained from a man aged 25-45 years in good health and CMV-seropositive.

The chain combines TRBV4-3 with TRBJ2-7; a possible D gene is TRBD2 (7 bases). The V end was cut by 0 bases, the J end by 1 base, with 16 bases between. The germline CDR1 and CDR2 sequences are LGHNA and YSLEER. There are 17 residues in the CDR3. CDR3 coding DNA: TGCGCCAGCAGCCAAGAGAGGGGGGGGAGCCGATCCTACGAGCAGTACTTC. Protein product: CASSQERGGSRSYEQYF.

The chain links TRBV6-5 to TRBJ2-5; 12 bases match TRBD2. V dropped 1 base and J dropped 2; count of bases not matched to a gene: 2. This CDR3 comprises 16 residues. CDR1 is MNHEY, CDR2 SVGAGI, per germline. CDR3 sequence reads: CASSYYGLAGQETQYF. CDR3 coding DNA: TGTGCCAGCAGTTACTACGGACTAGCGGGGCAAGAGACCCAGTACTTC.

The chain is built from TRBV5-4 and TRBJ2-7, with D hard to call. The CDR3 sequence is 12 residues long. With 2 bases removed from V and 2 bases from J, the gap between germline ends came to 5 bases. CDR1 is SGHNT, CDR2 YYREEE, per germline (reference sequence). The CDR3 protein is CASSFDTYEQYF. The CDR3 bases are TGTGCCAGCAGCTTCGACACCTACGAGCAGTACTTC.

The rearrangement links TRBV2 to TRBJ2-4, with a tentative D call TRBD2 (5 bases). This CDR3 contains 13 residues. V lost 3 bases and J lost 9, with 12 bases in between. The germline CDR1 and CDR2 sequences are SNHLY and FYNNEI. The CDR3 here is CASSDWDRGIQYF. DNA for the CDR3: TGTGCCAGCAGTGACTGGGATCGGGGCATTCAGTACTTC.